This T cell receptor (beta chain) was found in a study of technical replicates of blood from four donors. Sequencing was performed with immunoSEQ multiplex PCR; in TCRdb, only in-frame clones are kept and a portion is missing. This sample has about 79,000 clones, with 91% found just once. CDR1 is SGHTA, CDR2 FQGNSA, per germline. The V gene lost 7 bases and the J gene lost 3 bases, with 6 bases spanning the gap. The CDR3 is 11 residues long. The rearrangement joins TRBV7-2 to TRBJ1-1; D ambiguous. The sample consisted of T cells isolated from PBMCs. The receptor comes from a human donor in good health. Some clones in this sample may be carry-over from other donors' samples. CDR3 in amino acids: CASMYHTEAFF. The CDR3 coding sequence is TGTGCCAGCATGTATCACACTGAAGCTTTCTTT.